What follows are 25 T cell receptor beta chains derived from one specimen sequenced in a study of blood T cells in healthy people across ages. Next came a second PCR, run for roughly 6 to 11 cycles, which used a sample-barcoded 5' primer along with a J-beta primer mix. TCRdb recomputed calls from the 5' RACE reads with MiXCR, one row per CDR3 protein. This table holds over 950,000 distinct CDR3 sequences, 35% to 40% found once. The sequenced material came from blood. All receptors come from a man aged 18 to 30 in good health.

This chain links TRBV6-5 with TRBJ1-5; D may be TRBD1 (5 bases). The CDR3 runs to 14 residues. Germline values: CDR1 MNHEY, CDR2 SVGAGI. V was cut by 3 bases and J by 7 bases, with 13 bases left in between. For the CDR3, the DNA is TGTGCCAGCAGTTATGAAGAGGGGAGCCAGCCCCAGCATTTT. It codes for CASSYEEGSQPQHF.

This clonotype has a count of ten or more. The rearrangement links TRBV9 to TRBJ1-2, with 7 nucleotides matching TRBD1. The CDR3 is 16 amino acids. Germline V lookup: CDR1 SGDLS, CDR2 YYNGEE. V shed 0 bases and J 6 bases; nucleotides not matched to a gene: 11. For the CDR3, the DNA is TGTGCCAGCAGCGTAGAGAGGGCAGGGGGAACGGATGGCTACACCTTC. Amino acids: CASSVERAGGTDGYTF.

The chain joins TRBV9 to TRBJ2-5, with D possibly matching TRBD1 (6 bases). This CDR3 is 14 amino acids long. The germline V gene encodes CDR1 SGDLS and CDR2 YYNGEE. Deletions cut 4 bases from V and 4 bases from J, with 14 bases between. The CDR3 is CASSRGDNGETQYF. The CDR3 bases are TGTGCCAGCAGCCGAGGGGACAATGGAGAGACCCAGTACTTC.

This clonotype was observed a handful of times. Here the CDR3 reads CSAIGASTDTQYF. CDR3 in DNA: TGCAGTGCTATAGGGGCCTCCACAGATACGCAGTATTTT. The chain couples TRBV20-1 to TRBJ2-3; the D gene is possibly TRBD1 (5 bases). CDR3 length: 13 amino acids. Germline assignment: CDR1 DFQATT and CDR2 SNEGSKA (reference sequence). Deletions cut 4 bases from V and 2 bases from J, with 10 bases between.

This clonotype was counted a few times. V gene TRBV4-1 combines with J gene TRBJ1-4; no reliable D call. The CDR3 has 15 residues. The V end lost 0 bases, the J end lost 8 bases, and 13 bases lay between the germline ends. Germline V gene lookup returns CDR1 MGHRA and CDR2 YSYEKL. The CDR3 DNA follows: TGCGCCAGCAGCCAAGAGCGGCAGTTCGGCGAAAAACTGTTTTTT. Protein sequence: CASSQERQFGEKLFF.

This chain uses TRBV6-1 with TRBJ1-5; 11 bases are shared with TRBD1. CDR1 and CDR2 (germline): MNHNS, SASEGT. The CDR3 loop spans 17 amino acids. J gave up 1 base and V 5 bases, and 7 bases lay outside the gene matches. CDR3 sequence (DNA): TGTGCCAGCAGTAAGGGACAGGGGGGCTTGAGCAATCAGCCCCAGCATTTT. Its protein product is CASSKGQGGLSNQPQHF.

This clonotype has a count of ten or more. J is TRBJ1-2 and V is TRBV7-9; D might be TRBD1 (5 bases). CDR1 is SEHNR and CDR2 is FQNEAQ in the germline V gene (reference sequence). The CDR3 runs to 16 residues. Trimming pared 0 bases from V and 2 bases from J, leaving 13 bases between. The CDR3 sequence: CASSLALSDTNYGYTF. The CDR3 DNA reads TGTGCCAGCAGCTTAGCGCTGTCGGACACCAACTATGGCTACACCTTC.

In its sample, this clonotype was seen a few times. The genes are TRBV20-1 and TRBJ1-5; possible D gene TRBD1, 5 bases. This CDR3 contains 20 residues. V gave up 0 bases and J gave up 5 bases, with 29 bases separating them. Germline V lookup: CDR1 DFQATT, CDR2 SNEGSKA (reference sequence). This chain's CDR3 is CSARDGTKSAGFAGDQPQHF. The CDR3, as DNA: TGCAGTGCTAGAGATGGTACGAAGAGCGCAGGGTTTGCGGGGGATCAGCCCCAGCATTTT.

This chain links TRBV3-1 with TRBJ2-3, with TRBD1 as a possible D gene (7 bases). Deletions cut 4 bases from V and 0 bases from J, with 20 bases between. The CDR3 is 18 amino acids. CDR1 and CDR2 (germline): LGHDT, YNNKEL (reference sequence). CDR3 DNA: TGTGCCAGCAGCCCGATGTTGTCAGGGGGGCTCAGCACAGATACGCAGTATTTT. Encoded protein: CASSPMLSGGLSTDTQYF.

This clonotype was seen just once. This chain links TRBV7-9 with TRBJ1-1; 10 nucleotides align to TRBD1. The germline V gene has CDR1 SEHNR and CDR2 FQNEAQ (reference sequence). The junction had 6 bases not matched to a gene; V was cut back by 6 bases and J by 2 bases. The CDR3 contains 15 residues. CDR3 in DNA: TGTGCCAGCAGGGAGCGGACAGGGGGTAACACTGAAGCTTTCTTT. This translates into CASRERTGGNTEAFF.

There are a few counts of this clonotype. The chain couples TRBV4-3 to TRBJ2-5; 14 nucleotides line up with TRBD2. CDR1 and CDR2 (germline): LGHNA, YSLEER. The J segment lost 11 bases and the V segment lost 0 bases, leaving 17 bases of the junction unmatched. There are 19 residues in the CDR3. CDR3 nucleotides: TGCGCCAGCAGCCAAGACTGGACTAGCGGGGGGCTGGGTATAGATGAGCAGTACTTC. Its translation: CASSQDWTSGGLGIDEQYF.

This chain links TRBV20-1 with TRBJ1-1; 10 nucleotides match TRBD1. Germline CDR1 and CDR2: DFQATT and SNEGSKA (reference sequence). The CDR3 consists of 14 residues. V was pared by 2 bases and J by 2 bases, with 2 bases of the junction left unmatched. The CDR3 is CSARTTGGNTEAFF. Here the CDR3 DNA reads TGCAGTGCTAGAACGACAGGGGGCAACACTGAAGCTTTCTTT.

CDR3 bases: TGTGCCAGCAGCCCGGGACTAGCGGACACTGAGCAGTACTTC. Protein sequence: CASSPGLADTEQYF. The chain employs TRBV6-6 and TRBJ2-7; 11 nucleotides line up with TRBD2. Germline CDR1 and CDR2: MNHNY and SVGAGI (reference sequence). The CDR3 has 14 amino acids. The V and J ends lost 6 bases and 7 bases, in that order; junction bases with no gene match: 8.

This clonotype occurred a few times. The V and J genes are TRBV29-1 and TRBJ2-3; D possibly uses TRBD1 or TRBD2 (6 bases each). The ends were cut back, 1 base at V and 0 bases at J, with 14 bases in the middle. CDR1 is SQVTM, CDR2 ANQGSEA, per germline. The CDR3 has 16 amino acids. CDR3 residues: CSVEGGAGTSTDTQYF. The CDR3, as DNA: TGCAGCGTTGAAGGGGGGGCAGGGACTAGCACAGATACGCAGTATTTT.

The chain is built from TRBV7-2 and TRBJ1-1; no reliable D call. This CDR3 comprises 15 residues. Germline CDR1 and CDR2: SGHTA and FQGNSA. V was pared by 5 bases and J by 7 bases, with 20 bases between. Here the CDR3 DNA reads TGTGCCAGCAGCATCCCCCTCGGGGTTTCGGGTGAAGCTTTCTTT. This codes for CASSIPLGVSGEAFF.

The chain is built from TRBV6-2 or TRBV6-3 and TRBJ1-1, with D unclear. Trimming stripped 2 bases from V and 1 base from J, with 8 bases between. CDR1 MNHEY and CDR2 SVGEGT come from the germline V gene. This CDR3 spans 14 amino acids. DNA for the CDR3: TGTGCCAGCAGTTACATTCAGCCGAACACTGAAGCTTTCTTT. Protein: CASSYIQPNTEAFF.

The chain carries TRBV20-1 and TRBJ2-3, with TRBD2 as a possible D gene (6 bases). The ends were cut back, 3 bases at V and 0 bases at J, with 16 bases in the middle. This CDR3 is 16 amino acids long. CDR1 is DFQATT, CDR2 SNEGSKA, per germline (reference sequence). As DNA, the CDR3 is TGCAGTGCTAGCGGCTCGGCGGGGACTAGCACAGATACGCAGTATTTT. Translating it yields CSASGSAGTSTDTQYF.

The chain combines TRBV29-1 with TRBJ1-1, with 7 bases lining up with TRBD1. V shed 6 bases, J shed 3 bases, and the junction held 16 bases outside the gene matches. The CDR3 is 16 amino acids. Looked up from germline, CDR1 is SQVTM and CDR2 is ANQGSEA. CDR3: CSVGGARGREDTEAFF. The CDR3 DNA is TGCAGCGTGGGGGGGGCGAGGGGGCGTGAGGACACTGAAGCTTTCTTT.

V is TRBV27 and J is TRBJ2-5; a possible D gene is TRBD2 (5 bases). The CDR3 consists of 15 residues. Germline CDR1 is MNHEY and CDR2 is SMNVEV (reference sequence). Deletions cut 5 bases from V and 2 bases from J, with 15 bases between. CDR3 coding DNA: TGTGCCAGCAGTCCCGGCCGGGGAAGGCAAGAGACCCAGTACTTC. It yields the protein CASSPGRGRQETQYF.

This clonotype showed up just once. The CDR3 coding sequence is TGCGCCAGCAGCCGCTGGGCCCGGGGAGCTTTCTTT. Translating gives CASSRWARGAFF. The chain uses TRBV4-3 and TRBJ1-1; no firm D call. The V gene's germline CDR1 is LGHNA and CDR2 YSLEER. Trimming cost V 4 bases and J 10 bases, with 13 bases left between them. This CDR3 is built from 12 residues.

This clonotype was picked up a small number of times. CDR3 bases: TGCAGTGCTAGAGACAGGGGAGTCTCACCCCTCCACTTT. This encodes CSARDRGVSPLHF. This sequence joins TRBV20-1 and TRBJ1-6; TRBD1 is a possible D gene (6 bases). The V gene's germline CDR1 is DFQATT and CDR2 SNEGSKA (reference sequence). This CDR3 comprises 13 residues. V lost 0 bases and J 10 bases, leaving 10 bases between the germline ends.

The chain is built from TRBV20-1 and TRBJ2-1; the D call may be TRBD1 or TRBD2 (5 bases each). Trimming removed 7 bases from V and 4 bases from J, with 14 bases in between. The CDR3 loop spans 13 amino acids. Germline V CDR1 and CDR2: DFQATT, SNEGSKA (reference sequence). The CDR3 sequence is CSGTGAGYNEQFF. The CDR3 DNA sequence: TGCAGTGGAACCGGGGCCGGTTACAATGAGCAGTTCTTC.

The rearrangement uses TRBV6-6 and TRBJ2-1, with D tentatively TRBD2 (6 bases). Germline CDR1 MNHNY, CDR2 SVGAGI (reference sequence). V shed 2 bases and J shed 2 bases, with 13 bases lying between them. The CDR3 covers 16 residues. The CDR3 is CASSYGGKSPYNEQFF. The CDR3 DNA is TGTGCCAGCAGTTACGGGGGGAAGAGCCCCTACAATGAGCAGTTCTTC.

This chain uses TRBV7-9 with TRBJ2-1; D is perhaps TRBD1 (5 bases). The CDR3 runs to 15 residues. Per germline, CDR1 SEHNR and CDR2 FQNEAQ (reference sequence). Trimming cost V 6 bases and J 5 bases, with 17 bases left between them. The chain's CDR3 is CASRDQGIGNNEQFF. CDR3 coding DNA: TGTGCCAGCAGGGACCAGGGTATCGGTAACAATGAGCAGTTCTTC.

This chain joins TRBV7-9 and TRBJ2-7; D might be TRBD2 (6 bases). V dropped 5 bases and J dropped 1 base, with 15 bases sitting between them. Per germline, CDR1 SEHNR and CDR2 FQNEAQ (reference sequence). CDR3 length equals 15 residues. The CDR3 DNA sequence: TGTGCCAGCAGCCCGGTCCCGGGGGAGTCCTACGAGCAGTACTTC. Protein: CASSPVPGESYEQYF.